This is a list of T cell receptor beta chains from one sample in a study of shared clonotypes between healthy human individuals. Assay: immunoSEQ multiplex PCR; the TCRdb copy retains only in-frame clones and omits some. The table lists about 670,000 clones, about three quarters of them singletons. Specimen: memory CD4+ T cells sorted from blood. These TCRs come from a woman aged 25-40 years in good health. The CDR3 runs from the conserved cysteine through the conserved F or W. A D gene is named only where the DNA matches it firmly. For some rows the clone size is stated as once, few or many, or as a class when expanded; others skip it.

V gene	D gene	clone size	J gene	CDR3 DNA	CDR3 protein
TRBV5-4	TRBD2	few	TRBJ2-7	TGTGCCAGCAGCAGGGCCGGGAGGGGGTCCTACGAGCAGTACTTC	CASSRAGRGSYEQYF
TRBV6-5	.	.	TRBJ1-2	TGTGCCAGCAGTTACAGGACCTTTAATGGCTACACCTTC	CASSYRTFNGYTF
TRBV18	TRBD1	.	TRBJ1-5	TGTGCCACCTCAGGGGGCGCAGGCAATCAGCCCCAGCATTTT	CATSGGAGNQPQHF
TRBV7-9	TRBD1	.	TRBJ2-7	TGTGCCAGCAGGTATACAGGGGCGGACGAGCAGTACTTC	CASRYTGADEQYF
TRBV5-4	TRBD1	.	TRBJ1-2	TGTGCCAGCAGCTTGGTTAGGGGGACAGCTAACTATGGCTACACCTTC	CASSLVRGTANYGYTF
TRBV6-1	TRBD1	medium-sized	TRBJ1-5	TGTGCCAGCAGGCACAGGGGCCGGGATCAGCCCCAGCATTTT	CASRHRGRDQPQHF
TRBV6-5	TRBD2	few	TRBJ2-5	TGTGCCAGCCGGGGGGGGGAGACCCAGTACTTC	CASRGGETQYF
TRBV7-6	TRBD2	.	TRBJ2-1	TGTGCCAGCAGCTCGGGATTATCCACTAGCGGGAGTTCTGAGCAGTTCTTC	CASSSGLSTSGSSEQFF
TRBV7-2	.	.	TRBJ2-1	TGTGCCAGCAGCTTAGACATTGTCGGAGGGGATGAGCAGTTCTTC	CASSLDIVGGDEQFF
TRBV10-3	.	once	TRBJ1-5	TGTGCCATCAGTGAATGGGACTTCAATCAGCCCCAGCATTTT	CAISEWDFNQPQHF
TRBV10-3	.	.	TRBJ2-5	TGTGCCATCAGTCGGGACGGTCGTACGGAGACCCAGTACTTC	CAISRDGRTETQYF
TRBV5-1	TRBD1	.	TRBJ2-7	TGCGCCAGCAGCTCGGGACAGGGCGACGAGCAGTACTTC	CASSSGQGDEQYF
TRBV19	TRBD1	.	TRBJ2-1	TGTGCCAGTAGTATCGATACCGGGACAGGGGGCTACAATGAGCAGTTCTTC	CASSIDTGTGGYNEQFF
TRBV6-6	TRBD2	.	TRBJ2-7	TGTGCCACCAGAAACGGAGCGGGAGCCTACGAGCAGTACTTC	CATRNGAGAYEQYF
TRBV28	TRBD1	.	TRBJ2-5	TGTGCCAGCAGTTTGTCACAGGGGGCTGGTGAGACCCAGTACTTC	CASSLSQGAGETQYF
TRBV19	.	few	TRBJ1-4	TGTGCCAGTACCCAACAGGGCCAGAGTGAAAAACTGTTTTTT	CASTQQGQSEKLFF
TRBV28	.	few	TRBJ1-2	TGTGCCAGCAGTTTATCCGAGGGCGGCTACACCTTC	CASSLSEGGYTF
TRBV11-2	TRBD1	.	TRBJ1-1	TGTGCCAGCAGCACCGGACAGGGAGGAACTGAAGCTTTCTTT	CASSTGQGGTEAFF
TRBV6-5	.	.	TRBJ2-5	TGTGCCAGCAGCAGTTCACAAGAGACCCAGTACTTC	CASSSSQETQYF
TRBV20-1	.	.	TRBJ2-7	TGCAGTGCTTCCCCGGGACCCCAACAGTACTTC	CSASPGPQQYF
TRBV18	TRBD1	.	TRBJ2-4	TGTGCCAGCTCACGACAGGGGGCGGAAAACATTCAGTACTTC	CASSRQGAENIQYF
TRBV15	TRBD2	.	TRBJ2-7	TGTGCCACCAGCAGAGATCTTGGTAGCGGGGGATACGAGCAGTACTTC	CATSRDLGSGGYEQYF
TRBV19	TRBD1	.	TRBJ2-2	TGTGCCAGTAGAGGGCAGGGGGCAGGCGGGGAGCTGTTTTTT	CASRGQGAGGELFF
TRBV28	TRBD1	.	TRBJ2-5	TGTGCCAGCAGCAAGGGGGCCAGGGAGACCCAGTACTTC	CASSKGARETQYF
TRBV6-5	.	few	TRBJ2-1	TGTGCCAGCAGTACGGATCAAGGCTACAATGAGCAGTTCTTC	CASSTDQGYNEQFF
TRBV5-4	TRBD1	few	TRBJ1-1	TGTGCCAGCAGCCCACCGGGACAGGGGGCGAGGGCTTTCTTT	CASSPPGQGARAFF
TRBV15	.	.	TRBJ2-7	TGTGCCACCAGTCTCGACAGGCTGAGCTCCTACGAGCAGTACTTC	CATSLDRLSSYEQYF
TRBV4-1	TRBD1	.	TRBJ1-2	TGCGCCAGCAGCCTAGGACAGGCTCCTAACTATGGCTACACCTTC	CASSLGQAPNYGYTF
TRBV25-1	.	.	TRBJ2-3	TGTGCCAGCAGTCTGGCAGGCCCAGATACGCAGTATTTT	CASSLAGPDTQYF
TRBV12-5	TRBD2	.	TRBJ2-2	TGTGCTAGTGGTTTGGTAAATTTGGGAGGGTACACCGGGGAGCTGTTTTTT	CASGLVNLGGYTGELFF
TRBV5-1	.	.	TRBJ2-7	TGCGCCAGCTTACTTTCTCCCGGGGCGAGCTCCTACGAGCAATACTTC	CASLLSPGASSYEQYF
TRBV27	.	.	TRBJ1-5	TGTGCCAGCAGGCTCAGGGAGAATCAGCCCCAGCATTTT	CASRLRENQPQHF
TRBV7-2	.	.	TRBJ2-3	TGTGCCAGCAGCTTGGGACGGCGCACAGATACGCAGTATTTT	CASSLGRRTDTQYF
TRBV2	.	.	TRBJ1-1	TGTGCCAGCGGAGCCCAGACAGAGTCTGAAGCTTTCTTT	CASGAQTESEAFF
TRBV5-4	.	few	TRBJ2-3	TGTGCCAGCAGCTCCCCTAGCGACCTCACAGATACGCAGTATTTT	CASSSPSDLTDTQYF
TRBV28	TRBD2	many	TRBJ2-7	TGTGCCAGCAGTTCCCTAGCGGGAGGGCCCTACGAGCAGTACTTC	CASSSLAGGPYEQYF
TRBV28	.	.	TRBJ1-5	TGTGCCAGCAGCACCACTAGTGATCAGCCCCAGCATTTT	CASSTTSDQPQHF
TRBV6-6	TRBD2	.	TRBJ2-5	TGTGCCAGCAGTTACTCAGCTAGCGGGAGTGAAGAGACCCAGTACTTC	CASSYSASGSEETQYF
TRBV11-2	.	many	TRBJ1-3	TGTGCCAGCAGCTCGAAGACACCAAGCTCTGGAAACACCATATATTTT	CASSSKTPSSGNTIYF
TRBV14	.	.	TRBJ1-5	TGTGCCAGCAGCCAAGCTTCCGGGGATCAGCCCCAGCATTTT	CASSQASGDQPQHF
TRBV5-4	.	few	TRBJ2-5	TGTGCCAGCAGCAAATCCGGGCATACTTCAGCGACCCAGTACTTC	CASSKSGHTSATQYF
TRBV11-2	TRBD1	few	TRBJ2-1	TGTGCCAGCAGCCCCCGGACAGGGGTCGTTGGGCAGTTCTTC	CASSPRTGVVGQFF
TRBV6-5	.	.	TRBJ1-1	TGTGCCAGCAGTCATCGACAGATTATGAACACTGAAGCTTTCTTT	CASSHRQIMNTEAFF
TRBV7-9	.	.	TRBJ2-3	TGTGCCAGCAGCCCGTTGGGGGGCGGCGCACTAGATACGCAGTATTTT	CASSPLGGGALDTQYF
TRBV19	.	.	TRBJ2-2	TGTGCCAGTAGAGTAGAAAGGCCCGGGGAGCTGTTTTTT	CASRVERPGELFF
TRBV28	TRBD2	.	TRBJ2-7	TGTGCCAGCAGGAATCGGGGGGGAGAGCAGTACTTC	CASRNRGGEQYF
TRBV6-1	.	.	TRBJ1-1	TGTGCCAGCAGTGAAATTAGGGTTGGGAACACTGAAGCTTTCTTT	CASSEIRVGNTEAFF
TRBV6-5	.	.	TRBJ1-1	TGTGCCAGCAGAACCAACGAAAGAAGCCCTGAAGCTTTCTTT	CASRTNERSPEAFF
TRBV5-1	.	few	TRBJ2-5	TGCGCCAGCAGCCCCGATACCGTAGAGACCCAGTACTTC	CASSPDTVETQYF
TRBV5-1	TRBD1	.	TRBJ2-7	TGCGCCAGCAGCTTGGGGGGTCCAGGGGGCTCCTACGAGCAGTACTTC	CASSLGGPGGSYEQYF
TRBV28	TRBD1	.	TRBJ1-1	TGTGCCAGCACTCACGGGACAGGGGCCACTGAAGCTTTCTTT	CASTHGTGATEAFF
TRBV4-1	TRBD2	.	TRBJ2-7	TGCGCCAGCAGCCAAGCTGGGGCTAGCGGGAGGTACGAGCAGTACTTC	CASSQAGASGRYEQYF
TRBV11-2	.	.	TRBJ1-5	TGTGCCAGCAGCTTAGATCGGCGGCGGCCCCAGCATTTT	CASSLDRRRPQHF
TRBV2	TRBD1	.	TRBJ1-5	TGTGCCAGCAGCGCTACAGGGGGAAGCAATCAGCCCCAGCATTTT	CASSATGGSNQPQHF